This TCR beta chain was observed in a study of T cell responses to AZD1222 COVID-19 vaccine. The overall study: Combined were second doses at about 4 or about 12 weeks. Overall study results and limits: White British donors predominated, females outnumbered males, and clonal diversity was possibly underestimated. Reports say nearly half of spike-specific TCRs go after unmutated variant regions. Across the whole spike, CD4 TCRs peaked at regions 160-218 and 743-854.

V was pared by 4 bases and J by 7 bases, with 17 bases between. CDR1 is SGHAT, CDR2 FQNNGV, per germline. The CDR3 is made up of 14 amino acids. As to this clone: Its specificity is not known.

Data came from immunoSEQ multiplex PCR; TCRdb stores just in-frame clones and leaves some out. The sample consists of about 140,000 clones, about 90% of them appearing once. This chain connects TRBV11-2 to TRBJ2-7, with D possibly matching TRBD2 (6 bases). This TCR came from an adult in good health. This specimen consisted of peripheral blood, obtained on day 0 of AZD1222 vaccination. CDR3 in amino acids: CASSSWGETGEQYF. The CDR3 DNA is TGTGCCAGCAGCTCCTGGGGGGAAACTGGGGAGCAGTACTTC.